A single sample gave rise to the 30 T cell receptor beta chains below, sequenced in a study of STAT3 mutations in large granular lymphocyte leukemia. For these TCRs, the target antigens are not known. Points from the study as a whole: At least one immunodominant TCR beta clonotype appeared in every T-cell large granular lymphocyte leukemia patient.

The assay was immunoSEQ multiplex PCR, and TCRdb's table has in-frame clones only and misses some. In the table there are several thousand clones, 34% of which are singletons. Specimen: peripheral blood mononuclear cells. The receptors originated from a woman between 35 and 50 years old with T-cell large granular lymphocyte leukemia. Some clones in this sample may be carry-over from other donors' samples.

The CDR3 bases are TGTGCCAGCAGCTTCGATGGGGGGGCTGGAAACACCATATATTTT. Its translation is CASSFDGGAGNTIYF. This chain connects TRBV5-4 to TRBJ1-3; D may be TRBD1 (5 bases). Germline values: CDR1 SGHNT, CDR2 YYREEE (reference sequence). Trimming left V 2 bases short and J 2 bases short, with 11 bases between. This CDR3 comprises 15 residues.

The rearrangement joins TRBV5-4 to TRBJ2-3; D is unresolved. Germline V gene sequence: CDR1 SGHNT, CDR2 YYREEE (reference sequence). The CDR3 totals 12 residues. Trimming removed 2 bases from V and 6 bases from J, with 7 bases in between. Here the CDR3 DNA reads TGTGCCAGCAGCTTCCTTGAGGATACGCAGTATTTT. Translating gives CASSFLEDTQYF.

The rearrangement links TRBV6-5 to TRBJ1-1, with 7 bases aligning to TRBD1. Germline V lookup: CDR1 MNHEY, CDR2 SVGAGI. V lost 5 bases and J lost 8; bases outside the gene matches: 8. There are 13 residues in the CDR3. Written as DNA, the CDR3 is TGTGCCAGCAGTCCCCGGGACAGATCAGAAGCTTTCTTT. Its protein is CASSPRDRSEAFF.

The genes are TRBV13 and TRBJ2-5; D gene ambiguous. This CDR3 spans 13 amino acids. Trimming pared 5 bases from V and 1 base from J, leaving 8 bases between. CDR1 is PRHDT and CDR2 is FYEKMQ in the germline V gene (reference sequence). The CDR3, as DNA: TGTGCCAGCAGCCCACGCCCCCAAGAGACCCAGTACTTC. Its protein product is CASSPRPQETQYF.

The V gene is TRBV4-2, the J gene TRBJ1-2, with a possible D match to TRBD1 (6 bases). CDR1 is LGHNA, CDR2 YNFKEQ, per germline. CDR3 size: 13 residues. V lost 1 base, J lost 8 bases, and 11 bases lay in between. The CDR3 sequence is CASSQGAGAGYTF. The DNA of the CDR3 is TGTGCCAGCAGCCAAGGGGCAGGGGCGGGCTACACCTTC.

This clone is labeled as large. The V gene is TRBV25-1, the J gene TRBJ2-2; a weak D match, TRBD2 (6 bases). The CDR3 is 15 residues long. In germline, CDR1 is MGHDK, CDR2 SYGVNS. V was shortened by 2 bases and J by 3 bases, with 10 bases between the two germline ends. The CDR3, as DNA: TGTGCCAGCAGTGAAGGCGGGGCGGACACCGGGGAGCTGTTTTTT. This gives the protein CASSEGGADTGELFF.

This clone was picked up one time. The rearrangement joins TRBV7-9 to TRBJ2-5; D ambiguous. V was trimmed by 4 bases and J by 4 bases, leaving 19 bases between them. The CDR3 has 16 residues. The V gene's germline CDR1 is SEHNR and CDR2 FQNEAQ (reference sequence). CDR3: CASSSGGPFEGETQYF. In DNA, the CDR3 is TGTGCCAGCAGCTCGGGCGGTCCGTTCGAAGGAGAGACCCAGTACTTC.

This clone was seen a few times. The chain employs TRBV6-5 and TRBJ2-1; D possibly corresponds to TRBD2 (5 bases). The germline V gene has CDR1 MNHEY and CDR2 SVGAGI. The length of the CDR3 is 12 residues. Trimming removed 6 bases from V and 7 bases from J, with 10 bases in between. The DNA of the CDR3 is TGTGCCAGCAGAAAAGAGGGAAATGAGCAGTTCTTC. Its translation: CASRKEGNEQFF.

The chain links TRBV5-6 to TRBJ2-7, with TRBD2 as a possible D gene (6 bases). V gave up 7 bases and J gave up 4 bases, with 18 bases separating them. The germline gives CDR1 SGHDT, CDR2 YYEEEE. The CDR3 has 14 residues. Written as DNA, the CDR3 is TGTGCCAGCCGATCTTCGGGGGTCCGATACGAGCAGTACTTC. The encoded protein is CASRSSGVRYEQYF. Combining the CDR3 with reference TRBV5-6 and TRBJ2-7 gives the whole variable domain DAGVTQSPTHLIKTRGQQVTLRCSPKSGHDTVSWYQQALGQGPQFIFQYYEEEERQRGNFPDRFSGHQFPNYSSELNVNALLLGDSALYLCASRSSGVRYEQYFGPGTRLTVT.

V is TRBV6-5 and J is TRBJ2-7; 10 bases align to TRBD1. The CDR3 totals 15 residues. Germline CDR1 is MNHEY and CDR2 is SVGAGI. Germline trimming cut 6 bases from V and 3 bases from J; bases unmatched to any gene: 8. CDR3 loop: CASSPRQGADYEQYF. The CDR3 DNA is TGTGCCAGCAGCCCCCGACAGGGGGCCGACTACGAGCAGTACTTC.

This clone came up once. The chain recombines TRBV9 with TRBJ2-7, with D maybe TRBD2 (6 bases). Germline V gives CDR1 SGDLS, CDR2 YYNGEE. This CDR3 has 14 amino acids. Between the trimmed V and J ends, which lost 0 bases and 6 bases, there was a span of 13 bases. CDR3: CASSVGGIEGEQYF. Here the CDR3 DNA reads TGTGCCAGCAGCGTAGGCGGGATAGAAGGCGAGCAGTACTTC.

The chain has TRBV6-5 and TRBJ1-1, with unresolved D. Germline V CDR1 and CDR2: MNHEY, SVGAGI. V was clipped by 6 bases and J by 7 bases, with 15 bases between them. CDR3 length: 13 residues. The CDR3 DNA is TGTGCCAGCAGCTTAAAGGGTTACCTTGAAGCTTTCTTT. Its protein product is CASSLKGYLEAFF.

This clone came up a few times. The chain recombines TRBV11-3 with TRBJ1-5; perhaps TRBD1 as D (5 bases). The CDR3 consists of 18 residues. V was clipped by 4 bases and J by 3 bases, with 22 bases between them. CDR1 is SGHNT and CDR2 is YENEEA in the germline V gene. The CDR3: CASSSWGGAHRNNQPQHF. The CDR3 DNA reads as TGTGCCAGCAGCTCCTGGGGAGGGGCACACAGAAACAATCAGCCCCAGCATTTT.

This clone was counted a few times. CDR3 residues: CASSLGQTQETQYF. The CDR3 DNA reads TGCGCCAGCAGCTTGGGGCAGACACAAGAGACCCAGTACTTC. The chain links TRBV5-1 to TRBJ2-5; no firm D call. Germline V CDR1 and CDR2: SGHRS, YFSETQ. The CDR3 loop spans 14 amino acids. With 0 bases removed from V and 2 bases from J, the gap between germline ends came to 8 bases. Looking up the rest from reference TRBV5-1 and TRBJ2-5 gives the full variable domain: KAGVTQTPRYLIKTRGQQVTLSCSPISGHRSVSWYQQTPGQGLQFLFEYFSETQRNKGNFPGRFSGRQFSNSRSEMNVSTLELGDSALYLCASSLGQTQETQYFGPGTRLLVL.

This chain uses TRBV18 with TRBJ1-2; D gene ambiguous. There are 14 residues in the CDR3. The V and J ends lost 1 base and 5 bases respectively, with 11 bases between them. Germline assignment: CDR1 KGHSH and CDR2 LQKENI. CDR3: CASSPQPGIYGYTF. The DNA for the CDR3 is TGTGCCAGCTCACCACAGCCGGGGATATATGGCTACACCTTC.

This clone has a handful of counts. The V and J genes are TRBV6-1 and TRBJ2-3, with D hard to call. Trimming cost V 2 bases and J 11 bases, with 14 bases left between them. The CDR3 runs 13 residues. Germline assignment: CDR1 MNHNS and CDR2 SASEGT. CDR3 region: CASSEPRFALQYF. CDR3 sequence (DNA): TGTGCCAGCAGTGAACCCAGGTTTGCGTTGCAGTATTTT.

The chain couples TRBV29-1 to TRBJ1-2; D is perhaps TRBD1 (5 bases). CDR1 SQVTM and CDR2 ANQGSEA come from the germline V gene. V shed 6 bases and J shed 10 bases, with 15 bases lying between them. CDR3 length equals 11 residues. CDR3 bases: TGCAGCGTGGGGGACCTCCCTAACTACACCTTC. This gives the protein CSVGDLPNYTF.

This clone came up a few times. The rearrangement links TRBV4-2 to TRBJ1-2; D might be TRBD1 (6 bases). Trimming cost V 0 bases and J 8 bases, with 19 bases left between them. CDR3 length: 16 amino acids. Germline V gives CDR1 LGHNA, CDR2 YNFKEQ. The CDR3 nucleotides read TGTGCCAGCAGCCAAGAAGGGGGTAGTTTGGTTACGGGCTACACCTTC. This translates into CASSQEGGSLVTGYTF.

The V and J genes are TRBV28 and TRBJ2-7; TRBD2 is a possible D gene (5 bases). CDR1 is MDHEN and CDR2 is SYDVKM in the germline V gene. The CDR3 spans 14 residues. Trimming stripped 10 bases from V and 3 bases from J, with 19 bases between. CDR3 sequence: CATGSNERSYEQYF. Written as DNA, the CDR3 is TGTGCCACCGGTTCGAACGAGCGGAGCTACGAGCAGTACTTC.

This clone was seen only a few times. The DNA of the CDR3 is TGTGCCAGCAGCTTAGTTGGAAATACGCAGTATTTT. The encoded protein is CASSLVGNTQYF. This rearrangement joins TRBV7-3 to TRBJ2-3; the D is unclear. V lost 2 bases to trimming and J lost 7 bases, with 7 bases between them. In germline, CDR1 is SGHTA, CDR2 FQGTGA. The CDR3 runs to 12 residues.

The V and J genes are TRBV27 and TRBJ1-5; D gene unclear. V lost 5 bases to trimming and J lost 0 bases, with 11 bases between them. Germline CDR1 reads MNHEY; CDR2 reads SMNVEV (reference sequence). The CDR3 runs 15 residues. The CDR3 reads CASSLTPGSNQPQHF. The CDR3 bases are TGTGCCAGCAGTCTGACCCCTGGTAGCAATCAGCCCCAGCATTTT.

The rearrangement joins TRBV13 to TRBJ1-2; 7 bases agree with TRBD1. Germline assignment: CDR1 PRHDT and CDR2 FYEKMQ (reference sequence). CDR3 length equals 12 residues. The junction had 5 bases not matched to a gene; V was cut back by 9 bases and J by 4 bases. The CDR3 nucleotides read TGTGCCAGTTGGACAGGACCCTATGGCTACACCTTC. It translates to CASWTGPYGYTF.

This sequence joins TRBV5-1 and TRBJ2-7; 7 nucleotides agree with TRBD1. CDR1 is SGHRS, CDR2 YFSETQ, per germline. The ends lost 3 bases at V and 2 bases at J; junction bases unmatched: 2. The CDR3 has 13 residues. The CDR3 loop reads CASSSQGAYEQYF. The CDR3 DNA reads TGCGCCAGCAGCTCCCAGGGGGCCTACGAGCAGTACTTC.

There are a few counts of this clone. This chain joins TRBV19 and TRBJ1-2; D remains unclear. This CDR3 is 15 amino acids long. CDR1 is LNHDA, CDR2 SQIVND, per germline (reference sequence). V gave up 8 bases and J gave up 3 bases, with 19 bases separating them. The CDR3 nucleotides are TGTGCCAGTTCCACCCTCCCCCAAACGGACTATGGCTACACCTTC. Translation: CASSTLPQTDYGYTF.

The J gene is TRBJ1-5, the V gene TRBV4-2; 7 nucleotides match TRBD1. Per the germline V gene, CDR1 is LGHNA and CDR2 is YNFKEQ. This CDR3 comprises 14 residues. J was trimmed by 6 bases and V by 0 bases; bases with no gene match: 2. Here the CDR3 DNA reads TGTGCCAGCAGCCAAGAAGGGGGCGCTCAGCCCCAGCATTTT. Translation: CASSQEGGAQPQHF.

The chain uses TRBV7-2 and TRBJ1-4, with D unclear. Trimming shortened V by 5 bases and J by 8 bases, and 12 bases separated the two germline ends. Germline-derived CDR1 and CDR2 are SGHTA and FQGNSA. The CDR3 covers 13 residues. The CDR3 DNA is TGTGCCAGCAGCCCGGGTATTAGGGAAAAACTGTTTTTT. As protein: CASSPGIREKLFF.

This chain links TRBV18 with TRBJ2-2; tentatively, D is TRBD1 or TRBD2 (5 bases each). The CDR3 totals 14 residues. From germline, CDR1 is KGHSH and CDR2 LQKENI. Trimming cost V 3 bases and J 4 bases, with 9 bases left between them. The CDR3 nucleotides read TGTGCCAGCTCACCGGGGACCACCACCGGGGAGCTGTTTTTT. Amino acids: CASSPGTTTGELFF.

The chain combines TRBV4-1 with TRBJ1-2; possible D gene TRBD1, 6 bases. The CDR3 extends over 16 amino acids. V was pared by 0 bases and J by 4 bases, with 15 bases between. Germline CDR1 and CDR2: MGHRA and YSYEKL. This chain's CDR3 is CASSQDSAGVGYGYTF. The CDR3 DNA follows: TGCGCCAGCAGCCAAGATTCCGCAGGGGTGGGCTATGGCTACACCTTC.

V gene TRBV5-4 combines with J gene TRBJ2-5, with 9 bases identical to TRBD1. V lost 4 bases and J lost 2; bases outside the gene matches: 6. The CDR3 is made up of 15 amino acids. Germline V gene lookup returns CDR1 SGHNT and CDR2 YYREEE (reference sequence). The CDR3 loop is CASSLQGAVQETQYF. CDR3 in DNA: TGTGCCAGCAGCCTACAGGGGGCGGTACAAGAGACCCAGTACTTC.

This clone turned up a few times. The chain links TRBV30 to TRBJ2-1; no firm D call. This CDR3 comprises 11 residues. The germline V gene has CDR1 GTSNPN and CDR2 SVGIG (reference sequence). With 3 bases removed from V and 4 bases from J, the gap between germline ends came to 4 bases. The CDR3 region is CAWRQYNEQFF. For the CDR3, the DNA is TGTGCCTGGAGACAGTACAATGAGCAGTTCTTC.